This TCR beta chain was recorded in a study of CXCR3-negative and CXCR3-positive naive CD8 T cells. Broader study findings: In naive cells, CXCR3-negative and CXCR3-positive subsets had similar TRBV-TRBJ usage; memory cells differed. CXCR3-expressing naive cells carried TRB CDR3s more hydrophobic than those of CXCR3-negative naive cells. The study inferred TCR strength from TRB CDR3 properties and found comparable surface CD5 between naive subsets. Most assays were run on fresh PBMCs (CXCR3 expression partially decreased after cryopreservation).

As to this clonotype: The antigen is undetermined.

The CDR3 is made up of 13 amino acids. Researchers prepared the TRB cDNA libraries using 5' RACE with UMI labels. Each CDR3 protein gets one entry in TCRdb, which reprocessed the 5' RACE reads and gives no DNA. Found here are more than 100,000 distinct CDR3 sequences; the top ten clones hold 0.4% to 0.5%. Naive CD8+ T cells showed a CD45RO-CCR7+CD27+CD95- phenotype. Specimen: naive CXCR3+ CD8+ T cells from blood. The subset is: CD45RO-CCR7+CD27+CD95- naive CD8+ T cells expressing CXCR3 (TNR3+). This TCR came from a human donor in good health. Some clones in this sample may be carry-over from other donors' samples. V is TRBV12-3 or TRBV12-4 and J is TRBJ2-5. This CDR3 is CASRQRYQETQYF.